These 24 T cell receptor beta chains share one sample of origin, sequenced in a study of molecular identifiers for immune sequencing clone quantification. TCRdb re-analysed the PCR reads in MiXCR, keeping a single row per CDR3 protein. The sample has more than 450,000 distinct CDR3 sequences, roughly 25% seen once. Sequenced: naive CD8+ T cells from blood, with Jurkat cell RNA spiked in. Subset given: FACS-sorted CD8+CD4-CCR7+CD45RA+ naive T cells. Every receptor here comes from a human donor in good health. Some libraries in this study had Jurkat cell RNA spiked in.

With respect to this clonotype: Its ends do not fully match the called genes, so a read error is possible. The chain joins TRBV12-5 to TRBJ2-3, with 8 bases fitting TRBD2. The length of the CDR3 is 16 residues. Germline CDR1 is LGHNT and CDR2 is FRNRAP. This chain's CDR3 is CASGLVASGWANTQYF. The CDR3 region has the DNA TGTGCTAGTGGTTTGGTGGCTAGCGGGTGGGCAAATACGCAGTACTTT.

This clonotype was recorded a few times. The chain employs TRBV5-1 and TRBJ1-1, with D unresolved. Germline loops: CDR1 SGHRS, CDR2 YFSETQ. V lost 7 bases and J lost 2, with 9 bases in between. This CDR3 spans 12 amino acids. The CDR3 DNA sequence: TGCGCCAGCCGCTCAACAAACACTGAAGCTTTCTTT. This codes for CASRSTNTEAFF. Filled out from reference TRBV5-1 and TRBJ1-1, the complete variable domain reads KAGVTQTPRYLIKTRGQQVTLSCSPISGHRSVSWYQQTPGQGLQFLFEYFSETQRNKGNFPGRFSGRQFSNSRSEMNVSTLELGDSALYLCASRSTNTEAFFGQGTRLTVV.

The chain has TRBV11-2 and TRBJ2-7; D may be TRBD2 (6 bases). The CDR3 is 16 residues long. Germline V gives CDR1 SGHAT, CDR2 FQNNGV. V lost 5 bases, J lost 5 bases, and 22 bases lay in between. The CDR3: CASSPFVGGQEHEQYF. The DNA for the CDR3 is TGTGCCAGCAGCCCTTTCGTAGGAGGGCAGGAGCACGAGCAGTACTTC.

The V gene is TRBV3-1, the J gene TRBJ1-2, with D hard to call. V was trimmed by 2 bases and J by 4 bases, leaving 11 bases between them. The V gene's germline CDR1 is LGHDT and CDR2 YNNKEL (reference sequence). This CDR3 has 14 amino acids. CDR3 DNA sequence: TGTGCCAGCAGCCAAAAATCTAAGGTCTATGGCTACACCTTC. Translating it yields CASSQKSKVYGYTF.

This clonotype came up many times. V usage is TRBV19 and J usage is TRBJ1-5, with TRBD1 as a possible D gene (6 bases). The CDR3 covers 15 residues. Deletions cut 2 bases from V and 5 bases from J, with 13 bases between. Looked up from germline, CDR1 is LNHDA and CDR2 is SQIVND (reference sequence). The CDR3 spells CASSINRVVDQPQHF. The DNA for the CDR3 is TGTGCCAGTAGTATAAACAGGGTGGTCGATCAGCCCCAGCATTTT.

Concerning this clonotype: A much larger clonotype is one base distant, so this may be a read error. The chain carries TRBV12-3 or TRBV12-4 and TRBJ2-3; D is undetermined. The CDR3 is made up of 14 amino acids. The germline V and J ends were trimmed by 6 bases and 4 bases, with 14 bases remaining between them. This chain's CDR3 is CASRHRLPPDTQYF. DNA of the CDR3: TGTGCCAGCAGACACCGACTCCCCCCAGATACGCAGTATTTT.

This clonotype showed up just a few times. This chain uses TRBV9 with TRBJ1-4; D remains unclear. Germline V gives CDR1 SGDLS, CDR2 YYNGEE. V dropped 0 bases and J dropped 3 bases, with 3 bases sitting between them. This CDR3 contains 13 residues. CDR3 amino acids: CASSVGANEKLFF. Here the CDR3 DNA reads TGTGCCAGCAGCGTAGGAGCTAATGAAAAACTGTTTTTT.

The chain is built from TRBV19 and TRBJ2-2, with a possible D match to TRBD1 (5 bases). The CDR3 has 15 amino acids. Germline V gene sequence: CDR1 LNHDA, CDR2 SQIVND (reference sequence). The V end lost 6 bases, the J end lost 5 bases, and 16 bases lay between the germline ends. CDR3 in amino acids: CASRPGAGLTGELFF. CDR3 nucleotide sequence: TGTGCCAGTAGGCCTGGGGCAGGGTTAACCGGGGAGCTGTTTTTT.

A note on this clonotype: Being one base from a much bigger clone, this may be a read error. The genes are TRBV6-5 and TRBJ2-7, with D possibly TRBD1 on 5 matching bases. Germline V lookup: CDR1 MNHEY, CDR2 SVGAGI. The length of the CDR3 is 15 residues. V was cut by 4 bases and J by 5 bases, with 18 bases left in between. Here the CDR3 reads CASSCGAGSRDEQYF. The CDR3 coding sequence is TGTGCCAGCAGTTGCGGCGCAGGGTCCAGGGACGAGCAGTACTTC.

This chain uses TRBV5-6 with TRBJ2-4, with D tentatively TRBD1 or TRBD2 (6 bases each). V dropped 5 bases and J dropped 10 bases, with 13 bases sitting between them. This CDR3 has 12 residues. CDR1 and CDR2 from the germline V gene are SGHDT and YYEEEE. The CDR3 loop reads CASSPGAAIQYF. DNA of the CDR3: TGTGCCAGCAGTCCGGGGGCGGCGATTCAGTACTTC. Filled out from reference TRBV5-6 and TRBJ2-4, the complete variable domain reads DAGVTQSPTHLIKTRGQQVTLRCSPKSGHDTVSWYQQALGQGPQFIFQYYEEEERQRGNFPDRFSGHQFPNYSSELNVNALLLGDSALYLCASSPGAAIQYFGAGTRLSVL.

This clonotype has a count of ten or more. This chain connects TRBV7-2 to TRBJ1-5; D remains unclear. Germline CDR1 is SGHTA and CDR2 is FQGNSA. The V end lost 2 bases, the J end lost 4 bases, and 15 bases lay between the germline ends. The CDR3 is 16 residues long. CDR3 in DNA: TGTGCCAGCAGCTTATCGGCAGGACCCAAGAATCAGCCCCAGCATTTT. This gives the protein CASSLSAGPKNQPQHF.

Turning to this clonotype: Mismatch with germline at one junction end may stem from a read error. The chain uses TRBV28 and TRBJ1-5, with no clear D. The CDR3 is made up of 15 amino acids. Germline CDR1 reads MDHEN; CDR2 reads SYDVKM. The CDR3, as DNA: TGTGCCTGCAGTTCCCCCAACACTAGCAATCAGCCCCAGCATTTT. It is translated as CACSSPNTSNQPQHF.

CDR3 loop: CSARDLLTSGTDTQYF. In DNA, the CDR3 is TGCAGTGCTAGAGATCTGCTAACTAGCGGGACAGATACGCAGTATTTT. The V gene is TRBV20-1, the J gene TRBJ2-3; 9 positions match TRBD2. The CDR3 has 16 residues. The trim removed 0 bases at V and 3 bases at J, leaving 7 bases unmatched. Germline CDR1 and CDR2: DFQATT and SNEGSKA (reference sequence).

This clonotype has ten or more counts. This sequence joins TRBV25-1 and TRBJ1-1, with no clear D. The CDR3 has 15 amino acids. V dropped 7 bases and J dropped 0 bases, with 15 bases sitting between them. CDR1 and CDR2 from the germline V gene are MGHDK and SYGVNS. The CDR3 is CASIGGRELNTEAFF. DNA for the CDR3: TGTGCCAGCATAGGCGGAAGGGAACTGAACACTGAAGCTTTCTTT.

This clonotype occurred a few times. The chain links TRBV20-1 to TRBJ2-7; D gene uncertain. The germline CDR1 and CDR2 sequences are DFQATT and SNEGSKA (reference sequence). Between the trimmed V and J ends, which lost 5 bases and 4 bases, there was a span of 12 bases. This CDR3 spans 12 amino acids. DNA of the CDR3: TGCAGTGCTGGTCAGGAAAGTTACGAGCAGTACTTC. It specifies CSAGQESYEQYF.

Note on this clonotype: This could be a read error, since a much larger clone is one nucleotide away. This rearrangement joins TRBV5-6 to TRBJ2-7; 9 bases are a match to TRBD1. The CDR3 extends over 15 amino acids. Germline values: CDR1 SGHDT, CDR2 YYEEEE. CDR3 sequence reads: CVSSLFGTGSYEQYF. DNA of the CDR3: TGTGTCAGCAGCTTGTTCGGGACAGGGTCCTACGAGCAGTACTTC.

V usage is TRBV4-1 and J usage is TRBJ1-5, with unresolved D. CDR3 length equals 13 residues. V was clipped by 8 bases and J by 9 bases, with 17 bases between them. Germline V gene lookup returns CDR1 MGHRA and CDR2 YSYEKL. In nucleotides, the CDR3 is TGCGCCAGCCGCCCTCTTTTGGATCGGCCCCAGCATTTT. Protein: CASRPLLDRPQHF.

This clonotype has just a few counts. The chain uses TRBV4-1 and TRBJ1-3; no firm D call. CDR3 length equals 15 residues. CDR1 and CDR2 (germline): MGHRA, YSYEKL. V was trimmed by 0 bases and J by 0 bases, leaving 6 bases between them. CDR3: CASSQDFASGNTIYF. In nucleotides, the CDR3 is TGCGCCAGCAGCCAAGATTTCGCCTCTGGAAACACCATATATTTT.

The chain links TRBV28 to TRBJ1-5; a possible D gene is TRBD1 (5 bases). Between the trimmed V and J ends, which lost 5 bases and 2 bases, there was a span of 16 bases. The CDR3 has 16 amino acids. CDR1 MDHEN and CDR2 SYDVKM come from the germline V gene. In nucleotides, the CDR3 is TGTGCCAGCAGTCAGCTGGGGCTCAAGGGCAATCAGCCCCAGCATTTT. Protein product: CASSQLGLKGNQPQHF. The variable domain in full, completed from reference TRBV28 and TRBJ1-5, reads DVKVTQSSRYLVKRTGEKVFLECVQDMDHENMFWYRQDPGLGLRLIYFSYDVKMKEKGDIPEGYSVSREKKERFSLILESASTNQTSMYLCASSQLGLKGNQPQHFGDGTRLSIL.

The chain combines TRBV27 with TRBJ1-2, with TRBD1 matching 8 bases. CDR1 is MNHEY and CDR2 is SMNVEV in the germline V gene (reference sequence). The CDR3 is 19 residues long. Germline trimming cut 5 bases from V and 3 bases from J; bases unmatched to any gene: 20. CDR3: CASSPGQGTFTQRDYGYTF. In nucleotides, the CDR3 is TGTGCCAGCAGTCCCGGACAGGGAACCTTTACGCAACGGGACTATGGCTACACCTTC.

This clonotype showed up many times. The chain recombines TRBV6-5 with TRBJ2-3, with TRBD1 identical over 8 bases. V shed 6 bases, J shed 4 bases, and the junction held 9 bases outside the gene matches. Germline values: CDR1 MNHEY, CDR2 SVGAGI. The CDR3 consists of 15 residues. For the CDR3, the DNA is TGTGCCAGCAGAGCAAGTCAGGGGGCTGCAGATACGCAGTATTTT. Translating gives CASRASQGAADTQYF.

The CDR3 sequence is CATRTGLNQPQHF. The CDR3 DNA reads TGTGCCACCAGGACAGGGTTGAATCAGCCCCAGCATTTT. The chain carries TRBV15 and TRBJ1-5, with 7 bases matching TRBD1. The V gene end was trimmed by 6 bases and the J gene end by 4 bases; junction bases not matched to a gene: 3. The CDR3 extends over 13 amino acids. The germline CDR1 and CDR2 sequences are LNHNV and YYDKDF (reference sequence).

A few counts support this clonotype. The chain has TRBV12-3 or TRBV12-4 and TRBJ2-1; 9 bases match TRBD1. The ends lost 3 bases at V and 6 bases at J; junction bases unmatched: 6. The CDR3 totals 15 residues. The CDR3 region has the DNA TGTGCCAGCAGTTTCCCGGGACAGGGTATCAATGAGCAGTTCTTC. Its translation is CASSFPGQGINEQFF.

The J gene is TRBJ2-5, the V gene TRBV3-1; D perhaps matches TRBD1 (6 bases). CDR1 is LGHDT and CDR2 is YNNKEL in the germline V gene (reference sequence). V was shortened by 3 bases and J by 7 bases, with 21 bases between the two germline ends. This CDR3 is built from 16 residues. Here the CDR3 reads CASSHGAFGGLGTQYF. The CDR3 region has the DNA TGTGCCAGCAGCCATGGCGCTTTTGGGGGCCTTGGGACCCAGTACTTC.